The 7 T cell receptor beta chains below come from one sample, sequenced in a study of beta chain features in type 1 diabetes. General observations from the study: Moderately but significantly shorter TCRB CDR3s were found in Type 1 diabetes patients in all four CD4+ subsets.

The entirety of the isolated RNA underwent reverse transcription, so expressed TCRB transcripts were sequenced. The assay was immunoSEQ multiplex PCR, and TCRdb's table has in-frame clones only and misses some. Of hundreds of thousands of clones listed, more than 13% are singletons. Which antigens these TCRs recognize remains unknown. Sequenced: naive CD4+ T cells from blood. The receptors come from a man aged 18 to 35 with type 1 diabetes.

The chain is built from TRBV9 and TRBJ1-1, with no clear D. The germline V and J ends were trimmed by 0 bases and 1 base, with 7 bases remaining between them. Germline CDR1 and CDR2: SGDLS and YYNGEE. The length of the CDR3 is 14 residues. The CDR3: CASSVATRNTEAFF. In nucleotides, the CDR3 is TGTGCCAGCAGCGTAGCTACCAGGAACACTGAAGCTTTCTTT.

The J gene is TRBJ2-7, the V gene TRBV2; 12 bases match TRBD2. The CDR3 spans 14 residues. J lost 4 bases, V lost 6 bases, and 4 bases had no gene match. Germline V lookup: CDR1 SNHLY, CDR2 FYNNEI. The CDR3 DNA is TGTGCCAGCAGCGGACTAGCGGGAAAGTACGAGCAGTACTTC. Its translation: CASSGLAGKYEQYF.

The V and J genes are TRBV4-2 and TRBJ2-5; 13 nucleotides match TRBD2. Germline V gene data show CDR1 as LGHNA and CDR2 as YNFKEQ. J gave up 2 bases and V 0 bases, and 6 bases lay outside the gene matches. CDR3 length: 18 amino acids. As DNA, the CDR3 is TGTGCCAGCAGCCAAGAACTAGCGGGGGGGCCTTGGCAAGAGACCCAGTACTTC. Protein sequence: CASSQELAGGPWQETQYF.

The chain couples TRBV29-1 to TRBJ2-5, with 10 bases aligning to TRBD1. J was trimmed by 4 bases and V by 5 bases; bases with no gene match: 10. The CDR3 runs to 15 residues. Germline lookup yields CDR1 SQVTM and CDR2 ANQGSEA. The CDR3 coding sequence is TGCAGCGTTAGGGGGACAGGGGATTATGGAGAGACCCAGTACTTC. Encoded protein: CSVRGTGDYGETQYF.

This clone has just a few counts. V and J are TRBV10-2 and TRBJ1-1; D is undetermined. There are 12 residues in the CDR3. CDR1 and CDR2 (germline): WSHSY, SAAADI. V lost 6 bases to trimming and J lost 3 bases, with 8 bases between them. The CDR3: CASRDVDTEAFF. The CDR3 nucleotides are TGCGCCAGCAGAGATGTTGACACTGAAGCTTTCTTT.

This chain connects TRBV19 to TRBJ2-7; D gene unclear. CDR1 and CDR2 (germline): LNHDA, SQIVND (reference sequence). The CDR3 has 15 amino acids. Trimming shortened V by 7 bases and J by 0 bases, and 16 bases separated the two germline ends. The CDR3 loop is CASNDWNPDSYEQYF. The CDR3 DNA sequence: TGTGCCAGTAACGACTGGAACCCCGACTCCTACGAGCAGTACTTC.

The table lists this clone with a few counts. This chain uses TRBV6-5 with TRBJ2-1; no clear D gene. Trimming stripped 9 bases from V and 0 bases from J, with 9 bases between. Germline V CDR1 and CDR2: MNHEY, SVGAGI. There are 13 residues in the CDR3. The CDR3 loop is CASTANSYNEQFF. The CDR3, as DNA: TGTGCCAGTACAGCTAACTCCTACAATGAGCAGTTCTTC.